The clone carrying this TCR beta chain was found a few times. One entry per CDR3 protein results from TCRdb running MiXCR on the RT-PCR reads. The sample yields about 570,000 distinct CDR3 sequences, 10% to 12% seen once. These data come from a study of response to subunit inactivated influenza vaccine. CDR1 is GTSNPN and CDR2 is SVGIG in the germline V gene (reference sequence). This CDR3 has 15 amino acids. V was shortened by 3 bases and J by 6 bases, with 18 bases between the two germline ends. These data are also associated with another study on T cells expressing NK-cell markers. From that second work: The authors made TCR beta cDNA libraries by 5'RACE template switching. This switching added a universal primer site and UMIs. Sorted CD3+CD56+NKG2C+, CD3+CD56+NKG2C- and CD3+CD56-NKG2C+ T cells supplied TCR beta repertoires. Just one sequenced donor of eight was HCMV-seronegative, while seven were seropositive. About 6 donors had dominant NKG2C+ clonotypes that comprised roughly 1.0-7.0% of their CD8+ T cells. In a few donors, dominant clonotypes made up roughly 25-60.1% of CD3+CD56-NKG2C+ cells.

The sample consisted of PBMCs from blood, taken on the day of vaccination. The gene calls are TRBV30 and TRBJ2-1; D is unclear. The sequence was collected from a middle-aged man who received an inactivated influenza vaccine. This chain's CDR3 is CAWSPDIAFGNEQFF. Here the CDR3 DNA reads TGTGCCTGGAGCCCAGACATAGCCTTTGGCAATGAGCAGTTCTTC.